This T cell receptor (beta chain) emerged from a study of shared clonotypes between healthy human individuals. Deep-level settings were used for running the assay. Assay: immunoSEQ multiplex PCR; the TCRdb copy retains only in-frame clones and omits some. The table shows some 1,600,000 clones, with under 99% occurring only once. Memory CD4+ cells were the fraction left after CD45RA+ naive selection. Germline V lookup: CDR1 SGDLS, CDR2 YYNGEE. The CDR3 loop spans 16 amino acids. The V gene end was trimmed by 2 bases and the J gene end by 6 bases; junction bases not matched to a gene: 10. The sequenced sample consisted of naive CD4+ T cells sorted from blood. Subset described: CD45RA+ positively selected. This chain joins TRBV9 and TRBJ2-7; 11 bases agree with TRBD2. This clonotype originated in a young man in good health. CDR3 amino acids: CASSVLGLADGSEQYF. In DNA, the CDR3 is TGTGCCAGCAGCGTGTTGGGACTAGCGGACGGGAGCGAGCAGTACTTC.